This T cell receptor (beta chain) is from a study of control samples from healthy donors and cancer patients (dated by TCRdb to the early 2020s). In regard to this clone: Its antigen remains undetermined. Within one base of it there is no much larger clone, and no base qualities were kept.

The protocol used for the library was the immunoSEQ multiplex PCR assay. The source is immuneACCESS, and TCRdb retained only in-frame sequences with V and J called. Part of the clones is not carried over; for the studies checked, unresolved V genes explain less than half of this, and the remainder is unexplained. Present in this sample are some 100,000 clones, more than 85% of which were seen just once. The ten most abundant clones make up 15% to 20% of the sample. Including the terminal cysteine and phenylalanine, the CDR3 comprises 15 residues. Here the CDR3 DNA is all that survives: 45 bases in frame from base 1. The germline V gene (reference sequence) specifies GTSNPN as CDR1 and SVGIG as CDR2. Compared with germline, V lacks 4 bases and J lacks 7 bases; bases without a gene match: 15.

This clonotype was obtained from a woman aged 45-59 years in good health. Sequencing input: blood. The sequence links TRBV30 to TRBJ2-7, with TRBD2 identical over 8 junction bases. The nucleotide sequence is given as TGTGCCTGGACTGGCTGGGTAGCGGGGTCTTGGGAGCAGTACTTC. It translates to CAWTGWVAGSWEQYF.